The source of this T cell receptor (beta chain) is a study of T cells expressing NK-cell markers. About the study: The TCR beta repertoires were obtained from sorted CD3+CD56+NKG2C+, CD3+CD56+NKG2C- and CD3+CD56-NKG2C+ T cells.

Turning to this clonotype: Its antigen is currently unknown.

In germline, CDR1 is SGHRS, CDR2 YFSETQ. The CDR3 is made up of 14 amino acids. 5'RACE template switching with UMIs produced the TCR beta cDNA. Following a re-call of the 5' RACE reads, TCRdb has one entry per CDR3 protein and lacks DNA. This specimen shows about 150,000 distinct CDR3 sequences; the ten leading clones hold around 35%. Study results and caveats: Dominant NKG2C+ clonotypes in roughly 6 donors made up roughly 1.0-7.0% of CD8+ T cells. Uncertainty persisted over the HCMV specificity of expanded NKG2C+ T cell clones.

The clonotype was recovered from a woman in her 50s in good health. The sample was blood T cells: a sorted CD56 or NKG2C T cell subset, CD4+ or CD8+ T cells, or bulk PBMC T cells (not recorded which). This sequence joins TRBV5-1 and TRBJ2-3. This CDR3 reads CASRSVQNLDTQYF.